This T cell receptor beta chain was obtained from a study of T cell responses to AZD1222 COVID-19 vaccine. About the study: Pooled together were second doses at about 4 or about 12 weeks. Study-wide points: Mostly white British, mostly female donors; authors suggested clonal diversity may be underestimated. Targets within unmutated variant regions were reportedly found for nearly half of spike-specific TCRs. Repertoires were obtained solely post-peak T cell response.

Sequencing was performed with immunoSEQ multiplex PCR; in TCRdb, only in-frame clones are kept and a portion is missing. The profile covers 130,000 or so clones, with 80% to 95% appearing a single time and about 3% taken by the ten largest. This CDR3 is 13 amino acids long. Trimming removed 2 bases from V and 0 bases from J, with 1 base in between. Per the germline V gene, CDR1 is MDHEN and CDR2 is SYDVKM. For this clone: Its specificity is unknown.

The sequencing here drew on peripheral blood, taken on day 0 of AZD1222 vaccination. This TCR was sampled from an adult in good health. This chain joins TRBV28 and TRBJ2-2; no definite D call. As DNA, the CDR3 is TGTGCCAGCAGTTTAGCGAACACCGGGGAGCTGTTTTTT. It yields the protein CASSLANTGELFF.